The sample holds a few counts of the clone carrying this T cell receptor beta chain. Its cognate antigen is unknown. V lost 2 bases and J lost 1, with 6 bases in between. CDR3 size: 14 residues. This record comes from a study of CD8 T cells in ankylosing spondylitis. Findings of the study overall: Some of the motif variants had earlier been found in reactive arthritis patients' fluid and blood. Disease-associated clones were CD8+ and fairly uncommon in peripheral blood. Seven to nine highly homologous variants made up a TCR beta motif, and this motif appeared characteristic of ankylosing spondylitis blood. Clones tied to disease were said to be significantly enriched in matched ankylosing spondylitis synovial fluid.

Making the TCR beta libraries involved quantitative 5'-RACE with molecular barcodes. TCRdb recomputed calls from the 5' RACE reads with MiXCR, one row per CDR3 protein. The repertoire has under 850,000 distinct CDR3 sequences, around a fifth of them found once; the top ten carry 15% to 20%. The receptor was derived from a male donor with ankylosing spondylitis. Sequenced sample: blood, either unsorted or a sorted T cell fraction (not recorded which). The V and J genes are TRBV12-3 or TRBV12-4 and TRBJ2-1; D not certain. The CDR3 region is CASSLQESYNEQFF. The CDR3 coding sequence is TGTGCCAGCAGTTTACAAGAATCCTACAATGAGCAGTTCTTC.